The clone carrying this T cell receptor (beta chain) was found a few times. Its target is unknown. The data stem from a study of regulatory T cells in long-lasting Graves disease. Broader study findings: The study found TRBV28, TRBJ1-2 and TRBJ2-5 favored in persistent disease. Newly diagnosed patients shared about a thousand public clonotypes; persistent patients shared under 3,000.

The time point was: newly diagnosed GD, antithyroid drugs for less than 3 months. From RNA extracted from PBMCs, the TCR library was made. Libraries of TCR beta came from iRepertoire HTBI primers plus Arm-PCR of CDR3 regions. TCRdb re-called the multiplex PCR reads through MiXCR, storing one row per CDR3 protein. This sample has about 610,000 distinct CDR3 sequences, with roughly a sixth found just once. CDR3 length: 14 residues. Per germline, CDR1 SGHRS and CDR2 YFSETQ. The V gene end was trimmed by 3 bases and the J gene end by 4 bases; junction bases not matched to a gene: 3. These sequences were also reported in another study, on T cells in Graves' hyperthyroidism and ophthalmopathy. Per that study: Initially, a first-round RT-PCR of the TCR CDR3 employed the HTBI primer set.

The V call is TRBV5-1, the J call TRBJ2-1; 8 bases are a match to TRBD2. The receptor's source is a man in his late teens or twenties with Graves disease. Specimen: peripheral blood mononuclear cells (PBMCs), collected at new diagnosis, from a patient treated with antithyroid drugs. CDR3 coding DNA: TGCGCCAGCAGCTACGGGACTAGTTACAATGAGCAGTTCTTC. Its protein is CASSYGTSYNEQFF.